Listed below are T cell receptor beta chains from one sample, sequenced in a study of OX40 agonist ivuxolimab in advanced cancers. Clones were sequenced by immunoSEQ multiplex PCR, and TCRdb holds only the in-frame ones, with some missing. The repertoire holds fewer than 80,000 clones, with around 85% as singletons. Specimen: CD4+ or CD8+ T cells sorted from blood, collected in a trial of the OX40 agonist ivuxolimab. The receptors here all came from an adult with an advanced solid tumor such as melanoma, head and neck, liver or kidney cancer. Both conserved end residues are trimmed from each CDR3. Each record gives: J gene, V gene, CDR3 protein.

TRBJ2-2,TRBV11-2,ASSLAGERAGELF
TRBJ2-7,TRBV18,ASSPFGTQSSYEQY
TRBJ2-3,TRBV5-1,ASSLGVRAATDTQY
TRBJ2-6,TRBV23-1,ASSLQGSGANVLT
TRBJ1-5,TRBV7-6,ASSPGQPNQPQH
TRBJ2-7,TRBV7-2,ASSLWTGGSNEQY
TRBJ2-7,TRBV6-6,ASRKDRAYEQY
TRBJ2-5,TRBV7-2,ASSSLGGIGDQY
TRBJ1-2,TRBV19,ATEDNSYYGYT
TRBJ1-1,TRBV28,ASSSGGYENTEAF
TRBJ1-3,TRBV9,ASSARRGGGNTIY
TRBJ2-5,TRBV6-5,ASRPTVYQETQY
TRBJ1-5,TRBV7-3,ASSPHTVWGNQPQH
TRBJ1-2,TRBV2,ASSEVAPYT